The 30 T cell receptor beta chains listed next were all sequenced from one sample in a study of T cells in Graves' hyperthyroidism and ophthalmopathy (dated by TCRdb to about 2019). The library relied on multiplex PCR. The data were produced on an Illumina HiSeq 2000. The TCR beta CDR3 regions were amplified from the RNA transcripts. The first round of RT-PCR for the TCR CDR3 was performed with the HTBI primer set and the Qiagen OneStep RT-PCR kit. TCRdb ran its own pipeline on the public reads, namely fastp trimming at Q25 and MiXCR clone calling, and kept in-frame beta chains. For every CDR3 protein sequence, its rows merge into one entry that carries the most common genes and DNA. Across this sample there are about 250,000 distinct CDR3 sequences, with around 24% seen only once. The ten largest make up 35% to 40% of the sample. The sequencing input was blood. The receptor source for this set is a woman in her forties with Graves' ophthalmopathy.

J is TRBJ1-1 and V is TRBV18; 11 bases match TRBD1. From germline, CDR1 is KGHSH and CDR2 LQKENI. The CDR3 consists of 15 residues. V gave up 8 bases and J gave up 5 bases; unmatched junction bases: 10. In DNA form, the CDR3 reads TGTGCCAGCACAAGCTCAGGACAGGGGGCGACTGAAGCTTTCTTT. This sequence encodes CASTSSGQGATEAFF.

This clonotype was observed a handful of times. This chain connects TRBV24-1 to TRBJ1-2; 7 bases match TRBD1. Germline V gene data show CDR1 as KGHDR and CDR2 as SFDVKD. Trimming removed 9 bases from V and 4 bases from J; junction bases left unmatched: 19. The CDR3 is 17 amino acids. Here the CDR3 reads CATRSTHKTDRSYGYTF. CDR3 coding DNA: TGTGCCACCCGTTCAACACATAAGACGGACAGGAGCTATGGCTACACCTTC.

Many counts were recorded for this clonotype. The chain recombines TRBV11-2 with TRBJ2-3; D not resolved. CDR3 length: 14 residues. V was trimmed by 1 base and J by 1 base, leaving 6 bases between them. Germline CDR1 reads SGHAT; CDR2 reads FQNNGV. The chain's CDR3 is CASSLVFGTDTQYF. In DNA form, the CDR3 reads TGTGCCAGCAGCTTAGTCTTTGGCACAGATACGCAGTATTTT.

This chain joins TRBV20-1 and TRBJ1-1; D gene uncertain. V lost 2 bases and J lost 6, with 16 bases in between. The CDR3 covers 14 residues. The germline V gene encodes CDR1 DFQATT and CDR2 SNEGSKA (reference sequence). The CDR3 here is CSARRQASGAEAFF. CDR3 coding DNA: TGCAGTGCTAGACGTCAGGCTAGTGGCGCTGAAGCTTTCTTT.

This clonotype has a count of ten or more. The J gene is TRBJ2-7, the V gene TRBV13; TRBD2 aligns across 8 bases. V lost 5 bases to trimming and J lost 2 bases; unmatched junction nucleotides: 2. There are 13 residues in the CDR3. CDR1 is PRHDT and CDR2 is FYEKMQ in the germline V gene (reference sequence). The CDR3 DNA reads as TGTGCCAGCAGCCACGGGAGGGCCTACGAGCAGTACTTC. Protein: CASSHGRAYEQYF.

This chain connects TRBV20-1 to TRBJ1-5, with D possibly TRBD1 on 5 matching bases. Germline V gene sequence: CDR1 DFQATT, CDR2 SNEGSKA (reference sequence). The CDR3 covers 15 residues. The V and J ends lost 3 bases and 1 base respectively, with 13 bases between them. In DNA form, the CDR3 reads TGCAGTGCTAGTGATCACAGGTTGAGCAATCAGCCCCAGCATTTT. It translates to CSASDHRLSNQPQHF.

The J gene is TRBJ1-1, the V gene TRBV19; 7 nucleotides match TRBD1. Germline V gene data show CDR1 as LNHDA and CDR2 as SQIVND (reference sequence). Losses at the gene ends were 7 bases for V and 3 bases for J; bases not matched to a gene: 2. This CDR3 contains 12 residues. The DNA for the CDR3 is TGTGCCAGTAACGACAGGGACACTGAAGCTTTCTTT. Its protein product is CASNDRDTEAFF.

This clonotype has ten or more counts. This chain's CDR3 is CASSQGQGGTYEQYF. The CDR3 DNA reads as TGCGCCAGCAGCCAAGGGCAAGGCGGAACCTACGAGCAGTACTTC. The V call is TRBV4-1, the J call TRBJ2-7; D unclear. This CDR3 spans 15 amino acids. CDR1 is MGHRA, CDR2 YSYEKL, per germline. Between the trimmed V and J ends, which lost 1 base and 2 bases, there was a span of 12 bases.

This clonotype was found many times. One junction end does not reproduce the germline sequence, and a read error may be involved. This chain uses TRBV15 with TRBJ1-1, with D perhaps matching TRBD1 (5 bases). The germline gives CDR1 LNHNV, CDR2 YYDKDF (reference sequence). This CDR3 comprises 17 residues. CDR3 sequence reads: CATSRDSLGAANTEAFF. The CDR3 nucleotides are TGTGCCACCAGCCGAGATAGCCTAGGGGCAGCGAACACTGAAGCTTTCTTT. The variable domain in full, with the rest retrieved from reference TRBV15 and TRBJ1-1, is DAMVIQNPRYQVTQFGKPVTLSCSQTLNHNVMYWYQQKSSQAPKLLFHYYDKDFNNEADTPDNFQSRRPNTSFCFLDIRSPGLGDTAMYLCATSRDSLGAANTEAFFGQGTRLTVV.

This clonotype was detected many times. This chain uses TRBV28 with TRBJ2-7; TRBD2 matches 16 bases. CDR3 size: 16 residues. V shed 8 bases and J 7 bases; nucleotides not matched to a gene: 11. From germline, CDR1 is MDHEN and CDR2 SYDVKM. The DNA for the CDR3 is TGTGCCAGCTCGCCCGCCGGGACTAGCGGGAGGGGAGAGCAGTACTTC. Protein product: CASSPAGTSGRGEQYF. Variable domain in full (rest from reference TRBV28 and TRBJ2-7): DVKVTQSSRYLVKRTGEKVFLECVQDMDHENMFWYRQDPGLGLRLIYFSYDVKMKEKGDIPEGYSVSREKKERFSLILESASTNQTSMYLCASSPAGTSGRGEQYFGPGTRLTVT.

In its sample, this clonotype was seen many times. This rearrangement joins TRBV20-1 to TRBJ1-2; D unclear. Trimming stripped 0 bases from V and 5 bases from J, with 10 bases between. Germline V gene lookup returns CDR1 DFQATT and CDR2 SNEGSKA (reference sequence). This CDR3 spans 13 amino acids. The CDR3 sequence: CSARDSKRYGYTF. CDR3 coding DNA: TGCAGTGCTAGAGATTCAAAGAGGTATGGCTACACCTTC.

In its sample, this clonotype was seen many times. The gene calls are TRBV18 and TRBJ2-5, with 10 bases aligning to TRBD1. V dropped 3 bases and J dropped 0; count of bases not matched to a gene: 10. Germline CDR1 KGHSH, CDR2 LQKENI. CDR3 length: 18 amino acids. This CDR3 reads CASSPRQGAQHNQETQYF. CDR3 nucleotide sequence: TGTGCCAGCTCACCTCGACAGGGGGCCCAACATAACCAAGAGACCCAGTACTTC.

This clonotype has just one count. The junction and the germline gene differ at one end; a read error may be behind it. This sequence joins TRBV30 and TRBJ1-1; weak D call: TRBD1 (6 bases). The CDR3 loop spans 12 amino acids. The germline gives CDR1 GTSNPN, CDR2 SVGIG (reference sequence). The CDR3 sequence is CAWDRISSEAFF. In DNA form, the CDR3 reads TGTGCCTGGGACAGGATATCTTCTGAAGCCTTCTTT.

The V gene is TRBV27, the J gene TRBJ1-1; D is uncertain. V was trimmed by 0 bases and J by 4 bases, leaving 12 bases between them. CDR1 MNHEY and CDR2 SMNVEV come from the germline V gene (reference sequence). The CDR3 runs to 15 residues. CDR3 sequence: CASSLSSHSGTEAFF. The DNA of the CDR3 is TGTGCCAGCAGTTTATCTTCCCATTCGGGCACTGAAGCTTTCTTT.

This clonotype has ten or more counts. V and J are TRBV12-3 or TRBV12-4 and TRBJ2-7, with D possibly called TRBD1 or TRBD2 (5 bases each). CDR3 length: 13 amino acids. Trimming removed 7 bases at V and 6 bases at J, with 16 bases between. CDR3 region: CASNLGERGEQYF. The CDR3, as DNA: TGTGCCAGCAACTTAGGGGAGAGGGGCGAGCAGTACTTC.

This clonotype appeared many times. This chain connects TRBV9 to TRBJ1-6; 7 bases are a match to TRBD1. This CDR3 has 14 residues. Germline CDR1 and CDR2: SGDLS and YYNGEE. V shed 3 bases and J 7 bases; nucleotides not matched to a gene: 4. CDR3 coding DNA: TGTGCCAGCAGCGACCAGGGGGGAAATTCACCCCTCCACTTT. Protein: CASSDQGGNSPLHF.

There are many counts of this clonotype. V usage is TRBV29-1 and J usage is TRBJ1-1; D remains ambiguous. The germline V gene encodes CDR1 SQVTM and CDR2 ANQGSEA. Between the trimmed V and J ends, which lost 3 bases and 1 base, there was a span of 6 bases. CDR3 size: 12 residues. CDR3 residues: CSVEKGNTEAFF. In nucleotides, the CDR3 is TGCAGCGTTGAGAAGGGGAACACTGAAGCTTTCTTT.

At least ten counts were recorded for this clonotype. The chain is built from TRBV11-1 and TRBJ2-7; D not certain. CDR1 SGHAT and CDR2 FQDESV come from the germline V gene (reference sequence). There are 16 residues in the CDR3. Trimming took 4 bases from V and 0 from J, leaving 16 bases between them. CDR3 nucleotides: TGTGCCAGCAGCTCGAGCTCGGGTCTGAGCTCCTACGAGCAGTACTTC. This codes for CASSSSSGLSSYEQYF.

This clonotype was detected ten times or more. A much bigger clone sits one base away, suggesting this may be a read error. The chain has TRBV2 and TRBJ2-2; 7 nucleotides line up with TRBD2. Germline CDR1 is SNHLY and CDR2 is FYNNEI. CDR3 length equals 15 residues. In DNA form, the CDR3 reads TGTGCCACCTCAGGCCGGGACTACAACACCAGGGAGCTGTTTTTT. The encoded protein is CATSGRDYNTRELFF.

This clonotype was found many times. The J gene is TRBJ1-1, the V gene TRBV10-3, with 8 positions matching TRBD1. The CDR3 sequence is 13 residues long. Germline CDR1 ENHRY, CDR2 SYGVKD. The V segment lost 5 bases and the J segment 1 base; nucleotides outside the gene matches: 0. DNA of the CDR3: TGTGCCATCAGTCAGGGGGCGAACACTGAAGCTTTCTTT. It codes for CAISQGANTEAFF.

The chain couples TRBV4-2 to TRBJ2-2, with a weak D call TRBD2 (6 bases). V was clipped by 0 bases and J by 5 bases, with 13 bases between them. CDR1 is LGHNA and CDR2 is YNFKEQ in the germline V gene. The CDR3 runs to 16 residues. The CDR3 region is CASSQEGRERTGELFF. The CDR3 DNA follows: TGTGCCAGCAGCCAAGAGGGGCGGGAAAGGACCGGGGAGCTGTTTTTT.

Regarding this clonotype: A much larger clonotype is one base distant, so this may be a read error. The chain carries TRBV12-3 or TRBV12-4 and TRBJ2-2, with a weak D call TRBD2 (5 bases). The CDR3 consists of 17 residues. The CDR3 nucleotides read TGTTCCAGCAGTTTGGGGTCAAGCGGAGGACCGGTCGGGGAGCTGTTTTTT. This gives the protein CSSSLGSSGGPVGELFF.

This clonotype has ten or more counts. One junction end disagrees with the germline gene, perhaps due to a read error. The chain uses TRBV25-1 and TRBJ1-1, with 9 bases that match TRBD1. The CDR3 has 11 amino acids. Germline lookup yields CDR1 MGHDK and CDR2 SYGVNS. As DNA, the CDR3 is TGTGCCAGCAGACAGGGGGCTGAGGCTTTCTTT. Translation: CASRQGAEAFF.

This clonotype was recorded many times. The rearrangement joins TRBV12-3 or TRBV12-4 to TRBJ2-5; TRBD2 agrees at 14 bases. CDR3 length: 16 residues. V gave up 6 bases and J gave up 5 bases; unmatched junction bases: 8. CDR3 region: CASSRGLAGARETQYF. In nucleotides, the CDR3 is TGTGCCAGCAGCCGGGGACTAGCGGGAGCAAGGGAGACCCAGTACTTC.

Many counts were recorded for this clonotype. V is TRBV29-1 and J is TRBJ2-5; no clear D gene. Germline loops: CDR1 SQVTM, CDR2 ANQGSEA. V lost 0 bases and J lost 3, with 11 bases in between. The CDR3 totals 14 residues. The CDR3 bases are TGCAGCGTTGAAGATGTTTGGCAGAAAGAGACCCAGTACTTC. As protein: CSVEDVWQKETQYF.

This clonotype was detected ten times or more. CDR3 DNA: TGTGCCAGCAGTTACTCGAGGACAGGGGGCGCGGGTGAGACCCAGTACTTC. This encodes CASSYSRTGGAGETQYF. This chain links TRBV6-5 with TRBJ2-5; 11 bases line up with TRBD1. Germline assignment: CDR1 MNHEY and CDR2 SVGAGI. The CDR3 runs 17 residues. The ends lost 0 bases at V and 5 bases at J; junction bases unmatched: 8.

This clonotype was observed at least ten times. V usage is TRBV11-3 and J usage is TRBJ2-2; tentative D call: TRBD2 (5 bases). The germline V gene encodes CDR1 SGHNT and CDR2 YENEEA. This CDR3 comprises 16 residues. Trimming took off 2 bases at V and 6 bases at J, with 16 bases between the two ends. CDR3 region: CASSLRPGTIAGELFF. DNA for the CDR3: TGTGCCAGCAGCTTACGTCCGGGAACGATCGCCGGGGAGCTGTTTTTT. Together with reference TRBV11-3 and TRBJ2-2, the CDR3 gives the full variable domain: EAGVVQSPRYKIIEKKQPVAFWCNPISGHNTLYWYLQNLGQGPELLIRYENEEAVDDSQLPKDRFSAERLKGVDSTLKIQPAELGDSAVYLCASSLRPGTIAGELFFGEGSRLTVL.

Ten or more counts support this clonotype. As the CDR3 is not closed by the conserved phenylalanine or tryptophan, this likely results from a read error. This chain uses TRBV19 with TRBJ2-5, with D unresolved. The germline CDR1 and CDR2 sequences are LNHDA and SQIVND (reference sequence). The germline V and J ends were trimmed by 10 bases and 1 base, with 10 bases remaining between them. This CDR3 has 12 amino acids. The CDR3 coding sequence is TGTGCCACTGGTGCAGGCCAAGAGACCCAGTACCTC. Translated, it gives CATGAGQETQYL.

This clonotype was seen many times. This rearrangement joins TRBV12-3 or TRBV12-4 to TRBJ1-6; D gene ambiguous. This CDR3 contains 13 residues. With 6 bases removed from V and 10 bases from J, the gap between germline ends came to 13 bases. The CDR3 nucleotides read TGTGCCAGCAGCTTAAACGGAAAATCACCCCTCCACTTT. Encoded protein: CASSLNGKSPLHF.

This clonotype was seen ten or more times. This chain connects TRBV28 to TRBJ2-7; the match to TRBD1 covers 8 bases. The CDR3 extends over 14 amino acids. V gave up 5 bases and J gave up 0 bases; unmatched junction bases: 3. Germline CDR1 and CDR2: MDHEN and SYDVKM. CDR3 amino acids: CASSPGQASYEQYF. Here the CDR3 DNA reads TGTGCCAGCAGTCCGGGACAGGCCTCCTACGAGCAGTACTTC.